This note documents a single TCR beta chain sequence. What antigen it recognizes has not been identified. One base away there is no much larger clone; base qualities are not given. From its cysteine to its phenylalanine, the CDR3 spans 16 amino acids. Solely the CDR3 DNA is kept, with 48 bases framed from the first base. This specimen belongs to a study of blood T cell repertoires in COVID-19 (TCRdb year 2020). Regarding the study in general: Samples covering the acute and convalescent phases of COVID-19 were provided by collaborators in the United States, Italy and Spain. The material from the prospective study consisted of cDNA or gDNA derived from T cells, B-cell-depleted T cells, or PBMCs. Subjects who had been exposed to COVID-19, were actively infected with it, or had recovered from it provided the deeply sampled blood TCRbeta repertoires that made up the dataset. The repertoires were released in a freely available public database intended as a resource for research on the immune response to SARS-CoV-2. The samples were drawn from the first 160 participants of the ongoing ImmuneRACE study and from about 1,200 subjects provided by 6 global collaborators. The sample metadata nearly always contained a de-identified subject ID, COVID-19 status, age in years and sex. Where available, HLA class I and class II types were taken from metadata supplied by the sample provider and were not determined by assay-based typing.

TCRbeta CDR3 regions were amplified from genomic DNA using the immunoSEQ Assay, a bias-controlled multiplex PCR. As for how the authors treated the data: The number of nucleated cells in each sample was estimated by amplification of reference gene primers within the assay. To quantify the absolute abundance of each unique TCRbeta CDR3 rearrangement, sequence reads were collapsed and filtered. Productive Simpson clonality was computed per sample as the square root of Simpson's diversity index over productive rearrangements. The source is immuneACCESS, and TCRdb retained only in-frame sequences with V and J called. Part of the clones is not carried over; for the studies checked, unresolved V genes explain less than half of this, and the remainder is unexplained. Clonal size and the V and J genes are those of that table, whereas D and trimming came from the DNA. This sample comprises 70,000 to 100,000 clones, 70% to 90% of them detected only once. The ten largest make up 2.9% of the sample.

The study at large found these results: Clinical and demographic metadata were provided uncurated, with the amount varying by source and participant.

The collaborating institutions used their own protocols to collect whole blood in K2EDTA tubes. For TCRbeta analysis, collaborators shipped samples in one of three forms: frozen whole blood, isolated PBMCs, or DNA extracted from either of those sample types. The V and J segments used are TRBV21-1 and TRBJ2-5; the tabulated D call, TRBD2, remains unverified against the DNA. TRBV21-1 is a listed pseudogene. The receptor was isolated from a woman of 80 years or more with acute or convalescent COVID-19. Sequencing was performed on peripheral blood. The CDR3 region: CATDSGTKSPEETQYF. The DNA sequence reads TGTGCCACCGATAGCGGAACTAAGTCCCCTGAAGAGACCCAGTACTTC.